This T cell receptor beta chain was captured by sequencing in a study of CD8 T cells in Susac syndrome. With random hexamers, reverse transcription was performed on roughly 0.45 to 1 ug of RNA. The authors amplified TCR beta CDR3 across 54 Vbeta and 13 Jbeta using immunoSEQ multiplex PCR. TCRdb redid the calling of the immunoSEQ multiplex PCR reads with MiXCR, one entry per CDR3 protein. The table shows 150,000 to 200,000 distinct CDR3 sequences, with nearly 97% occurring only once. TCR beta from blood CD8+ and CD4+ T cells was sequenced. The study used treatment-naive patients who had stable or active relapsing-remitting disease as multiple sclerosis controls. TEMRA cells were FACS-enriched, and CD8+ and CD4+ T cells were isolated negatively. In germline, CDR1 is SEHNR, CDR2 FQNEAQ (reference sequence). CDR3 length: 13 residues. Unmatched junction bases numbered 10, after V lost 10 bases and J lost 8 bases.

The TCR comes from a human donor with multiple sclerosis. The chain combines TRBV7-9 with TRBJ2-7, with 11 bases that match TRBD2. The sample taken for sequencing was CD4+ T cells from PBMCs. This chain's CDR3 is CATIPSGGPQQYF. For the CDR3, the DNA is TGTGCCACCATCCCTAGCGGGGGGCCGCAGCAGTACTTC.